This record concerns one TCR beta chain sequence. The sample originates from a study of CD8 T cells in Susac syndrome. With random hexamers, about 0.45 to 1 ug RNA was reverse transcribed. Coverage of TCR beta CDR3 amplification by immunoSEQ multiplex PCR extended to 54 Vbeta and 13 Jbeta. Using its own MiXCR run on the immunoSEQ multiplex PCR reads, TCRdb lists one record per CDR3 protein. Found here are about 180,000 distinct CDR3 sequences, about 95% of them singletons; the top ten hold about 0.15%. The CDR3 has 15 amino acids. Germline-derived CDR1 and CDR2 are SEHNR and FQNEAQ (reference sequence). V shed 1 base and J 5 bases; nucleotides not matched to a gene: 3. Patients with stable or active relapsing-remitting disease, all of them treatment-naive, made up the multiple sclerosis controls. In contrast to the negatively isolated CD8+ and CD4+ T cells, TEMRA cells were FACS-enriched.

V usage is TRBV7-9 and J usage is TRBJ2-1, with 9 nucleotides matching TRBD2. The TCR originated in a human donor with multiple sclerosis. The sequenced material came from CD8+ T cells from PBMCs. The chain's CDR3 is CASSLETSGDNEQFF. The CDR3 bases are TGTGCCAGCAGCTTAGAGACTAGCGGAGACAATGAGCAGTTCTTC. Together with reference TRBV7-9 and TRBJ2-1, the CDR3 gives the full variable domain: DTGVSQNPRHKITKRGQNVTFRCDPISEHNRLYWYRQTLGQGPEFLTYFQNEAQLEKSRLLSDRFSAERPKGSFSTLEIQRTEQGDSAMYLCASSLETSGDNEQFFGPGTRLTVL.